Here is one T cell receptor (beta chain) with its context. Its antigen remains unknown. The sample comes from a study of cytomegalovirus exposure and HLA in healthy donors. The overall study: Around 85 million unique TCR sequences came from HLA-typed donors in an early release. Study-wide points: Donor immune exposure was known only as CMV serostatus. Follow-up analysis later connected one missense variant in DCLRE1C with trimming of TCR beta V- and J-genes.

Primers included in the PCR were 60 Vbeta and 13 Jbeta primers. This table comes from immunoSEQ multiplex PCR, and its TCRdb copy is limited to in-frame clones, with some not included. The sample carries 200,000 to 250,000 clones, about 80% recorded once. The CDR3 runs to 16 residues. Germline trimming cut 4 bases from V and 7 bases from J; bases unmatched to any gene: 15. Looked up from germline, CDR1 is MNHNS and CDR2 is SASEGT. Specimen: PBMCs. The receptor was isolated from a man in his late teens or twenties in good health and CMV-seronegative. The chain employs TRBV6-1 and TRBJ1-2, with TRBD1 matching 7 bases. The CDR3 nucleotides read TGTGCCAGCAGTGCCCTAAAATCGACAGGGACGGTTGGCTACACCTTC. The encoded protein is CASSALKSTGTVGYTF.